The 16 T cell receptor beta chains below all came from one sample that was sequenced in a study of PD-L1 blockade in urothelial cancer (dated by TCRdb to about 2017). The method was the immunoSEQ multiplex PCR assay. TCRdb holds this immuneACCESS table with in-frame rearrangements only. Some clones are missing; in checked studies, unresolved V genes explain under half, and the rest has no known cause. This sample comprises roughly 77,000 clones, roughly 84% of them detected only once. The top ten hold roughly 9.2% of the sample. The time point label here, explained by the study, means: pretreatment peripheral blood. The sequencing used PBMCs, collected around atezolizumab (anti-PD-L1) treatment. Source of these receptors: a woman in her seventies with urothelial cancer.

The V call is TRBV29-1, the J call TRBJ1-1; no clear D. The CDR3 length is 11 residues. Deletions cut 4 bases from V and 1 base from J, with 4 bases between. CDR1 and CDR2 from the germline V gene are SQVTM and ANQGSEA. The CDR3 protein is CSVGQNTEAFF. The CDR3 region has the DNA TGCAGCGTTGGACAGAACACTGAAGCTTTCTTT.

The gene calls are TRBV6-5 and TRBJ1-4; TRBD1 matches 7 bases. V lost 2 bases and J lost 3; bases outside the gene matches: 3. Germline CDR1 and CDR2: MNHEY and SVGAGI. This CDR3 is built from 15 residues. The CDR3 DNA is TGTGCCAGCAGTTACCTGACAGGGCCTAATGAAAAACTGTTTTTT. Translation: CASSYLTGPNEKLFF.

The rearrangement joins TRBV18 to TRBJ2-2; 11 bases match TRBD2. CDR1 is KGHSH, CDR2 LQKENI, per germline. Unmatched junction bases numbered 4, after V lost 3 bases and J lost 4 bases. The CDR3 consists of 16 residues. CDR3 nucleotides: TGTGCCAGCTCACCCCTAGGGACTAGCGGCACCGGGGAGCTGTTTTTT. The encoded protein is CASSPLGTSGTGELFF.

The J gene is TRBJ1-2, the V gene TRBV7-9; possibly TRBD1 for D (6 bases). This CDR3 contains 17 residues. The germline V gene has CDR1 SEHNR and CDR2 FQNEAQ (reference sequence). The V end lost 3 bases, the J end lost 7 bases, and 24 bases lay between the germline ends. The CDR3 coding sequence is TGTGCCAGCAGCTTGACGGGACAAGCCCTGACAGTTGCTGGCTACACCTTC. This encodes CASSLTGQALTVAGYTF.

The rearrangement links TRBV7-3 to TRBJ2-1; TRBD1 matches at 7 bases. J lost 10 bases, V lost 2 bases, and 5 bases had no gene match. The V gene's germline CDR1 is SGHTA and CDR2 FQGTGA. CDR3 length: 13 residues. The DNA for the CDR3 is TGTGCCAGCAGCTTAGTGGAAGGGGGCGAGCAGTTCTTC. Translating gives CASSLVEGGEQFF. Combining the CDR3 with reference TRBV7-3 and TRBJ2-1 gives the whole variable domain GAGVSQTPSNKVTEKGKYVELRCDPISGHTALYWYRQSLGQGPEFLIYFQGTGAADDSGLPNDRFFAVRPEGSVSTLKIQRTERGDSAVYLCASSLVEGGEQFFGPGTRLTVL.

The chain is built from TRBV7-9 and TRBJ2-1; TRBD2 matches 9 bases. Germline V CDR1 and CDR2: SEHNR, FQNEAQ (reference sequence). After removal of 1 base from V and 7 bases from J, the junction contained 5 bases not matched to a gene. There are 15 residues in the CDR3. This CDR3 is CASSLVGGLANEQFF. DNA for the CDR3: TGTGCCAGCAGCTTAGTCGGTGGACTAGCGAATGAGCAGTTCTTC. Together with reference TRBV7-9 and TRBJ2-1, the CDR3 gives the full variable domain: DTGVSQNPRHKITKRGQNVTFRCDPISEHNRLYWYRQTLGQGPEFLTYFQNEAQLEKSRLLSDRFSAERPKGSFSTLEIQRTEQGDSAMYLCASSLVGGLANEQFFGPGTRLTVL.

The chain links TRBV6-5 to TRBJ1-4; the D gene is possibly TRBD1 (5 bases). Trimming left V 6 bases short and J 2 bases short, with 10 bases between. Germline values: CDR1 MNHEY, CDR2 SVGAGI. The CDR3 extends over 14 amino acids. CDR3 DNA: TGTGCCAGCAGCTCCCCAGGGACTAATGAAAAACTGTTTTTT. Translating it yields CASSSPGTNEKLFF.

The chain is built from TRBV6-5 and TRBJ1-1; the D is unclear. Trimming pared 0 bases from V and 2 bases from J, leaving 10 bases between. The germline CDR1 and CDR2 sequences are MNHEY and SVGAGI. The CDR3 spans 15 residues. The CDR3 loop reads CASSYSEGRNTEAFF. CDR3 sequence (DNA): TGTGCCAGCAGTTACTCGGAGGGTAGAAACACTGAAGCTTTCTTT.

The V gene is TRBV5-1, the J gene TRBJ2-5; D is undetermined. Trimming stripped 1 base from V and 2 bases from J, with 6 bases between. There are 13 residues in the CDR3. Germline V CDR1 and CDR2: SGHRS, YFSETQ. CDR3 in DNA: TGCGCCAGCAGCTTGACCAGACAAGAGACCCAGTACTTC. It translates to CASSLTRQETQYF. The full variable domain, its missing parts supplied by reference TRBV5-1 and TRBJ2-5, is KAGVTQTPRYLIKTRGQQVTLSCSPISGHRSVSWYQQTPGQGLQFLFEYFSETQRNKGNFPGRFSGRQFSNSRSEMNVSTLELGDSALYLCASSLTRQETQYFGPGTRLLVL.

V and J are TRBV7-8 and TRBJ1-3; 8 bases agree with TRBD1. Trimming took 4 bases from V and 0 from J; bases not matched to a gene: 11. The CDR3 contains 18 residues. Germline CDR1 SGHVS, CDR2 FQNEAQ. In nucleotides, the CDR3 is TGTGCCAGCAGCTCAATAGGGGACAGGCGTTACTCTGGAAACACCATATATTTT. As protein: CASSSIGDRRYSGNTIYF.

The J gene is TRBJ1-2, the V gene TRBV21-1. TRBV21-1 is classified as a pseudogene. The CDR3 is made up of 16 amino acids. The CDR3 loop is CASSKDAIEANYGYTF. In nucleotides, the CDR3 is TGTGCCAGCAGCAAAGACGCTATAGAAGCTAACTATGGCTACACCTTC.

The J gene is TRBJ1-2, the V gene TRBV5-5, with D tentatively TRBD1 (6 bases). V was shortened by 0 bases and J by 0 bases, with 12 bases between the two germline ends. The CDR3 consists of 16 residues. CDR1 and CDR2 (germline): SGHKS, YYEKEE (reference sequence). CDR3 region: CASSLATGFSNYGYTF. The CDR3 region has the DNA TGTGCCAGCAGCTTGGCCACAGGGTTCTCTAACTATGGCTACACCTTC.

The V gene is TRBV5-6, the J gene TRBJ1-5; tentatively, D is TRBD1 (5 bases). Germline assignment: CDR1 SGHDT and CDR2 YYEEEE. CDR3 size: 15 residues. V shed 4 bases and J shed 1 base, with 12 bases lying between them. The CDR3 loop is CASSMQGHSNQPQHF. The CDR3 nucleotides are TGTGCCAGCAGCATGCAGGGCCACAGCAATCAGCCCCAGCATTTT.

The V call is TRBV6-6, the J call TRBJ2-2; 11 bases map to TRBD1. This CDR3 spans 15 amino acids. Looked up from germline, CDR1 is MNHNY and CDR2 is SVGAGI (reference sequence). With V trimmed by 6 bases and J by 7 bases, 7 bases remained unmatched. The CDR3 DNA reads TGTGCCAGCAGACCTGGACAGGGGGCGGGCGGGGAGCTGTTTTTT. Encoded protein: CASRPGQGAGGELFF.

This clone was recorded a few times. The rearrangement joins TRBV7-9 to TRBJ2-5, with a tentative D call TRBD1 (8 bases). Germline-derived CDR1 and CDR2 are SEHNR and FQNEAQ (reference sequence). V was pared by 2 bases and J by 4 bases, with 14 bases between. The CDR3 extends over 15 amino acids. CDR3 DNA sequence: TGTGCCAGCAGCTTACAACAGGGGGAGGGAGAGACCCAGTACTTC. Translation gives CASSLQQGEGETQYF. Drawing the rest from reference TRBV7-9 and TRBJ2-5, the complete variable domain is DTGVSQNPRHKITKRGQNVTFRCDPISEHNRLYWYRQTLGQGPEFLTYFQNEAQLEKSRLLSDRFSAERPKGSFSTLEIQRTEQGDSAMYLCASSLQQGEGETQYFGPGTRLLVL.

This chain uses TRBV30 with TRBJ1-4; 11 nucleotides match TRBD1. The ends lost 0 bases at V and 6 bases at J; junction bases unmatched: 3. CDR1 and CDR2 from the germline V gene are GTSNPN and SVGIG (reference sequence). The CDR3 spans 15 residues. The CDR3 coding sequence is TGTGCCTGGAGTGTAGGACAGGGGGCGTATGAAAAACTGTTTTTT. Encoded protein: CAWSVGQGAYEKLFF.